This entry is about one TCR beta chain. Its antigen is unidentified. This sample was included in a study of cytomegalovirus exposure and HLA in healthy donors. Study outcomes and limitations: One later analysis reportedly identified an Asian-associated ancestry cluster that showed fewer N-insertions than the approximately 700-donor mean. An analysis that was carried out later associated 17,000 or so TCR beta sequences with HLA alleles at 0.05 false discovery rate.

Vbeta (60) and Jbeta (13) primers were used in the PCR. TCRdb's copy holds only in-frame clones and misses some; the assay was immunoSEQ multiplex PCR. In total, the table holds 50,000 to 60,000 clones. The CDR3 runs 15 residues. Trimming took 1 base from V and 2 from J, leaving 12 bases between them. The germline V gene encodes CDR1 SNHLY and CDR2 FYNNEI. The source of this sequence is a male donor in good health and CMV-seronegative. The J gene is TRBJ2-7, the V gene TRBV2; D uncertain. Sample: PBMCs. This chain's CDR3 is CASSEDRLSAYEQYF. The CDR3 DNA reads TGTGCCAGCAGTGAAGACCGCCTGAGCGCCTACGAGCAGTACTTC.